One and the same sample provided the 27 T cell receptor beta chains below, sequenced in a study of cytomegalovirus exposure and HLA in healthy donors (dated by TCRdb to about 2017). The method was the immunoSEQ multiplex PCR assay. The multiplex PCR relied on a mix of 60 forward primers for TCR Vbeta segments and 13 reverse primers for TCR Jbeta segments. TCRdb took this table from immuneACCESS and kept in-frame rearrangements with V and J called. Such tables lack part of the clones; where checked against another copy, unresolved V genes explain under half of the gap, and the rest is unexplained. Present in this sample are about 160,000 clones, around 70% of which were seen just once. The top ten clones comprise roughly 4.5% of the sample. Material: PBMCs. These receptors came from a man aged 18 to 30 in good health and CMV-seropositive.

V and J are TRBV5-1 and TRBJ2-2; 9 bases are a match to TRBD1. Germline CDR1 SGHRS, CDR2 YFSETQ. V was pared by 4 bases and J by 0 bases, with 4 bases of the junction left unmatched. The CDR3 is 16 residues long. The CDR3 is CASSPGQGSNTGELFF. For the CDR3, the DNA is TGCGCCAGCAGCCCAGGACAGGGGTCGAACACCGGGGAGCTGTTTTTT.

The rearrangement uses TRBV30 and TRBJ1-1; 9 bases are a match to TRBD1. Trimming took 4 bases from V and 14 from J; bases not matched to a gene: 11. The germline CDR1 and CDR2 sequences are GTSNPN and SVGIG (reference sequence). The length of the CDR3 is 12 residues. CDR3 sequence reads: CAWTGTGPSQFF. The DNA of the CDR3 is TGTGCCTGGACCGGGACAGGGCCCTCTCAGTTCTTT.

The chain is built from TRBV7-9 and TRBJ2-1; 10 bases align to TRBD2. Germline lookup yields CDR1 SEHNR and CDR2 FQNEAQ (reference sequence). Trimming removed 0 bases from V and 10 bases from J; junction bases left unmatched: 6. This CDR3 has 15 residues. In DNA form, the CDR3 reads TGTGCCAGCAGCTTAGCGCTAGCGGGAGCTCTCGAGCAGTTCTTC. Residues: CASSLALAGALEQFF.

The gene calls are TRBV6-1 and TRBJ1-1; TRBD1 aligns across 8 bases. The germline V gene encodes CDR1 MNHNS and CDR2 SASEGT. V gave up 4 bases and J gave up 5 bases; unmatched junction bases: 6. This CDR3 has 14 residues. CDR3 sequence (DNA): TGTGCCAGCAGTGCCGGACAGGGAAGTACTGAAGCTTTCTTT. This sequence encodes CASSAGQGSTEAFF.

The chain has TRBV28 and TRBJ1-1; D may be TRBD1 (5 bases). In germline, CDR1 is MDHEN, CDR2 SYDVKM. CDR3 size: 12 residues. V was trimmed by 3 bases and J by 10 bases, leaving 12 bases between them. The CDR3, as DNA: TGTGCCAGCAGTTTGTATGGGCAGGGAGCTTTCTTT. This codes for CASSLYGQGAFF. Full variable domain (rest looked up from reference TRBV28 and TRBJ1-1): DVKVTQSSRYLVKRTGEKVFLECVQDMDHENMFWYRQDPGLGLRLIYFSYDVKMKEKGDIPEGYSVSREKKERFSLILESASTNQTSMYLCASSLYGQGAFFGQGTRLTVV.

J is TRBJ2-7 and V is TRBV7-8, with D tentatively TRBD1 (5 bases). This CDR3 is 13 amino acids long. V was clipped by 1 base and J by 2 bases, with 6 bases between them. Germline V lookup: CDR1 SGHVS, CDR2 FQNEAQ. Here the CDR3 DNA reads TGTGCCAGCAGCTTAGAAGGGGCCTACGAGCAGTACGTC. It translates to CASSLEGAYEQYV.

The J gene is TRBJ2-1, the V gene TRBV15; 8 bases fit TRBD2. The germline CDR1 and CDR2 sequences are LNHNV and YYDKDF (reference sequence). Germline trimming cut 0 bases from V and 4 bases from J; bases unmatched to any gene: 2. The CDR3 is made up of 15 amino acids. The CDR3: CATSRDRGGYNEQFF. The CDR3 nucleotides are TGTGCCACCAGCAGAGATCGGGGGGGGTACAATGAGCAGTTCTTC.

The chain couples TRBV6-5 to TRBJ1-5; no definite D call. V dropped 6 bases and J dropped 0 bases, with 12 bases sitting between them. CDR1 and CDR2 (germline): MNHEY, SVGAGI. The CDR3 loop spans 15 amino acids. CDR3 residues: CASRVTENSNQPQHF. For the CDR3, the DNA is TGTGCCAGCAGAGTAACAGAAAATAGCAATCAGCCCCAGCATTTT.

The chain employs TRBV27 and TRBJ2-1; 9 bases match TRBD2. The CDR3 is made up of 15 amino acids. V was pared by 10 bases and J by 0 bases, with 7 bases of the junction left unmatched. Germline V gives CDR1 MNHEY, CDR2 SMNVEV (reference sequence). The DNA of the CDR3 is TGTGCCACCAAGACTAGCGGACCCTCCTACAATGAGCAGTTCTTC. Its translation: CATKTSGPSYNEQFF.

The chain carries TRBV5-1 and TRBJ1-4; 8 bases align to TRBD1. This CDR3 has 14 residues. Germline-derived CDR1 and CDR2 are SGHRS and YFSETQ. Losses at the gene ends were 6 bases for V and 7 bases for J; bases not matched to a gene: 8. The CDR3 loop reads CASKEGQAVEKLFF. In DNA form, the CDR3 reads TGCGCCAGCAAAGAGGGACAGGCCGTTGAAAAACTGTTTTTT.

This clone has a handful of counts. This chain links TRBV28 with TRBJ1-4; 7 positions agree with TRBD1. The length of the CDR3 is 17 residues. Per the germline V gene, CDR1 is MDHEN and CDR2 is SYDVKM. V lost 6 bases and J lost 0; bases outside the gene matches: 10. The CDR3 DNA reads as TGTGCCAGCAGCACTCCCGGACAGGCCGCAACTAATGAAAAACTGTTTTTT. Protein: CASSTPGQAATNEKLFF.

CDR3 bases: TGTGCCAGCAGCCCCGGGACAGGGCTGGACACTGAAGCTTTCTTT. It codes for CASSPGTGLDTEAFF. The gene calls are TRBV11-2 and TRBJ1-1; 9 nucleotides line up with TRBD1. CDR1 and CDR2 from the germline V gene are SGHAT and FQNNGV. This CDR3 is 15 amino acids long. V shed 5 bases, J shed 3 bases, and the junction held 7 bases outside the gene matches.

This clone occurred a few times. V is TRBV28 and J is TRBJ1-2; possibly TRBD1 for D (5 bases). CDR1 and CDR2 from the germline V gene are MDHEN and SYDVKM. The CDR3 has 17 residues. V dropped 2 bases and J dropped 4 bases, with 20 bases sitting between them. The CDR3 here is CASSLRQRGTLGYGYTF. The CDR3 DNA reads TGTGCCAGCAGTTTAAGACAGCGGGGAACTCTAGGCTATGGCTACACCTTC.

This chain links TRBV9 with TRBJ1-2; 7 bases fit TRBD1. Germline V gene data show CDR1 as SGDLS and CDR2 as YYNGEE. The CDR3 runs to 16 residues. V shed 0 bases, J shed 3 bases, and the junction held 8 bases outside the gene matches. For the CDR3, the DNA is TGTGCCAGCAGCGTAGACGACAGGGTTCAGTACTATGGCTACACCTTC. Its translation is CASSVDDRVQYYGYTF.

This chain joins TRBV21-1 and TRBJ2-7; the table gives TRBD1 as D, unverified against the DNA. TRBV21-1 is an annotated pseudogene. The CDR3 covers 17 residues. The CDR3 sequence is CASSIERHNVRPYEQYV. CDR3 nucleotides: TGTGCCAGCAGCATCGAAAGACATAACGTGCGACCCTACGAGCAGTACGTC.

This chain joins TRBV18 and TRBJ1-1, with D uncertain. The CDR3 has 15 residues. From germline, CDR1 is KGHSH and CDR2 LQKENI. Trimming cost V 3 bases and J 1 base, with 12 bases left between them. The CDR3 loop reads CASSPFPPGNTEAFF. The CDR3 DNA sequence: TGTGCCAGCTCACCGTTTCCTCCCGGGAACACTGAAGCTTTCTTT.

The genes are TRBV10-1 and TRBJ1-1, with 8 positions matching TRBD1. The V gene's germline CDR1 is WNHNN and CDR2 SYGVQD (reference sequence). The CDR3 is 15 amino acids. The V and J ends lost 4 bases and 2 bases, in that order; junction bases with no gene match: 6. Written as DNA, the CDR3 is TGCGCCAGCAGTGCGGCAGGGGGCTATAACACTGAAGCTTTCTTT. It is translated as CASSAAGGYNTEAFF.

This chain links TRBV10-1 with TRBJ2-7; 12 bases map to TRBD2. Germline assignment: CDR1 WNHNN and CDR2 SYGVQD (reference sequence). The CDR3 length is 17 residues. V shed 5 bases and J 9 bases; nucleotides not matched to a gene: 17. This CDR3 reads CASSRFGASGRAGGQYV. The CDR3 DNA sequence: TGCGCCAGCAGTCGATTTGGGGCTAGCGGGAGGGCCGGGGGGCAGTACGTC.

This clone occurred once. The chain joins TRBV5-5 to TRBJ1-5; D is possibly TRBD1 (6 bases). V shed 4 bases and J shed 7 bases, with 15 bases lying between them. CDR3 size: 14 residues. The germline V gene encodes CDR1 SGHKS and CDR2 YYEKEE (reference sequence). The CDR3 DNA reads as TGTGCCAGCAGCCCCCTAGTACAGGGACAGCCCCAGCATTTT. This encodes CASSPLVQGQPQHF.

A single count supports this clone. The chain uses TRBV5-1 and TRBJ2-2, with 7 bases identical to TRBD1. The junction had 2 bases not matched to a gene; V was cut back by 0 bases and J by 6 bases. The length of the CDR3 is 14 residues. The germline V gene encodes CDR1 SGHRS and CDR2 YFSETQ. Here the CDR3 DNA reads TGCGCCAGCAGCTTGGTTCAGGGGGCCGGGGAGCTGTTTTTT. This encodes CASSLVQGAGELFF.

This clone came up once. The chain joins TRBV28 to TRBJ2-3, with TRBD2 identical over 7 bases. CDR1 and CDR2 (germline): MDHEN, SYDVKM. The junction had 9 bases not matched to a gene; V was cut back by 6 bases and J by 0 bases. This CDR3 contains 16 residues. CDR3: CASRGLAAHSTDTQYF. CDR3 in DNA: TGTGCCAGCAGGGGTCTAGCGGCTCATAGCACAGATACGCAGTATTTT.

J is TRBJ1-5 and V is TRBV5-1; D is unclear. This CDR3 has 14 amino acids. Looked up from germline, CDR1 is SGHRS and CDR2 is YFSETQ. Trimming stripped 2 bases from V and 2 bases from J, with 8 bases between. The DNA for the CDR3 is TGCGCCAGCAGCTTCGGGGTTGGCAATCAGCCCCAGCATTTT. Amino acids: CASSFGVGNQPQHF.

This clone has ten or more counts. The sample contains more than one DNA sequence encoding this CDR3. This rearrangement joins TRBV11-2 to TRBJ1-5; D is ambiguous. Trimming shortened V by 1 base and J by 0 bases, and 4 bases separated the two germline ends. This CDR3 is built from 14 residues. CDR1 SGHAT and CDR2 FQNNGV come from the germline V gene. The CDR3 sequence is CASSLGSSNQPQHF. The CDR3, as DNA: TGTGCCAGCAGCTTAGGGAGTAGCAATCAGCCCCAGCATTTT.

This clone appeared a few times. CDR3 DNA sequence: TGTGCCAGCAGTGAAAGAGCTGGTAGCTCCTACGAGCAGTACGTC. Amino acid sequence: CASSERAGSSYEQYV. The chain joins TRBV2 to TRBJ2-7; D remains unclear. The CDR3 extends over 15 amino acids. Germline V gene sequence: CDR1 SNHLY, CDR2 FYNNEI. With 2 bases removed from V and 0 bases from J, the gap between germline ends came to 11 bases.

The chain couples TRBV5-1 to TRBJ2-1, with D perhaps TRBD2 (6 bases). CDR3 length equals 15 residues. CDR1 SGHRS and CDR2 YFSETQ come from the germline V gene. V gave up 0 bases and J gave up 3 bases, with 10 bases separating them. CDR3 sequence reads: CASSLAPSDYNEQFF. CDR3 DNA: TGCGCCAGCAGCTTGGCCCCTAGCGACTACAATGAGCAGTTCTTC. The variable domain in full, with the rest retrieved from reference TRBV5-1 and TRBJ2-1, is KAGVTQTPRYLIKTRGQQVTLSCSPISGHRSVSWYQQTPGQGLQFLFEYFSETQRNKGNFPGRFSGRQFSNSRSEMNVSTLELGDSALYLCASSLAPSDYNEQFFGPGTRLTVL.

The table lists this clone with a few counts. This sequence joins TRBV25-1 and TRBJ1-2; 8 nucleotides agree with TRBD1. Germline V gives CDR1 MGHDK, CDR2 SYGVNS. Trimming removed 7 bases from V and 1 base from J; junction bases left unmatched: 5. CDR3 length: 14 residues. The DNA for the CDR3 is TGTGCCAGCACCCAGACAGGGGATAACTATGGCTACACCTTC. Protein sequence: CASTQTGDNYGYTF.

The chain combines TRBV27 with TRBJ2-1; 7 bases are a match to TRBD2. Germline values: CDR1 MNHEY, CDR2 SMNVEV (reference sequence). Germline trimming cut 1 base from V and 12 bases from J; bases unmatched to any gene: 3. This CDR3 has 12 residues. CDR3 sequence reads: CASSLWGGGQFF. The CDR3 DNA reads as TGTGCCAGCAGTTTATGGGGGGGTGGGCAGTTCTTC.